This TCR beta chain was sequenced in a study of T cell responses to AZD1222 COVID-19 vaccine. Notes on the study in general: Baseline seropositivity characterized only a handful of AZD1222 recipients.

This clone came up once. Its specificity is unknown. Method: immunoSEQ multiplex PCR; TCRdb's copy keeps in-frame clones and lacks some. Altogether roughly 170,000 clones are present, roughly 94% being singletons, with the ten largest covering 1.5% to 2%. This receptor was identified in an adult who received the AZD1222 COVID-19 vaccine. The sample here was peripheral blood, taken 28 days after the second AZD1222 dose.

CDR3 bases: TGTGCCAGCACAGGACACCCCAACACTGAAGCTTTCTTT. Translated, it gives CASTGHPNTEAFF. The rearrangement joins TRBV12-3 or TRBV12-4 to TRBJ1-1; maybe TRBD1 (5 bases). The CDR3 consists of 13 residues. Trimming took 7 bases from V and 2 from J, leaving 11 bases between them.